This T cell receptor (beta chain) was retrieved from a study of blood T cell repertoires in COVID-19. The CDR3 contains 17 residues. The V gene end was trimmed by 6 bases and the J gene end by 8 bases; junction bases not matched to a gene: 17. Germline V CDR1 and CDR2: LNHDA, SQIVND (reference sequence). TCRdb's copy holds only in-frame clones and misses some; the assay was immunoSEQ multiplex PCR. The sample consists of about 290,000 clones, approximately 90% of them appearing once. The receptor was derived from a woman between 25 and 40 years old with active or convalescent COVID-19. This rearrangement joins TRBV19 to TRBJ2-4; 9 bases are shared with TRBD1. The sequenced sample consisted of peripheral blood. The CDR3 loop is CASSVGDREVWEDIQYF. The CDR3 nucleotides read TGTGCCAGTAGCGTGGGGGACAGGGAAGTTTGGGAGGACATTCAGTACTTC.